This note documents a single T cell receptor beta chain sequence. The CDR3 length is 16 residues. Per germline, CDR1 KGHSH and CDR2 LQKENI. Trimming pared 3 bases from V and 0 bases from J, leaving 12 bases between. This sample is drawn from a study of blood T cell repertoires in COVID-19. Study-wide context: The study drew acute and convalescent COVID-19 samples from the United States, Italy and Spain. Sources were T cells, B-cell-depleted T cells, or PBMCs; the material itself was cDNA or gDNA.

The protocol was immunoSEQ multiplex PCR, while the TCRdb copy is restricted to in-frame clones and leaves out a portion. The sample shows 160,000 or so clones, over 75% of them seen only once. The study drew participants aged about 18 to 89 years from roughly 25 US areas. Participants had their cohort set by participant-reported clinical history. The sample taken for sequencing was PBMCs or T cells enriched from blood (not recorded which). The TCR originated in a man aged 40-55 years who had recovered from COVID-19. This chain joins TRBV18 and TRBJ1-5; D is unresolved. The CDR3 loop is CASSPAGRHSNQPQHF. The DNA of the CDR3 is TGTGCCAGCTCACCTGCGGGCAGACATAGCAATCAGCCCCAGCATTTT.